This TCR beta chain was observed in a study of blood T cell repertoires in COVID-19 (TCRdb year 2020). Background on the whole study: The collaborator samples originated in the United States, Italy and Spain and spanned the acute and convalescent phases of COVID-19. Where HLA class I and class II types were available, the types were taken from metadata supplied by the sample provider, not from assay-based typing. Sample metadata almost always included a de-identified subject ID, COVID-19 status, age in years and sex. A freely available public database, intended as a resource for researchers studying the immune response to SARS-CoV-2, is where the repertoires were released. Subjects who had been exposed to COVID-19, were actively infected with it, or had recovered from it provided the deeply sampled blood TCRbeta repertoires that made up the dataset. The samples were drawn from the first 160 participants of the ongoing ImmuneRACE study and from 1,254 subjects provided by 6 global collaborators. The prospective study material was composed of cDNA or gDNA derived from T cells, B-cell-depleted T cells, or PBMCs.

Points on this clone: No cognate antigen has been identified for it. Base qualities are not recorded, but no much larger clone differs from it by a single base.

In the prospective study, participants were 18 to 89 years old, resided in 24 geographic areas of the United States, and were enrolled through a virtual design. In the prospective study, participants were assigned to cohorts based on the clinical history participants reported in a screening survey and a study questionnaire. Recovered participants in ImmuneRACE Cohort 3 were defined by two consecutive negative NP/OP PCR tests, clearance by a healthcare professional, or resolution of symptoms. In the prospective study, mobile phlebotomists collected whole blood, serum and a nasopharyngeal or oropharyngeal swab from each participant. Additional blood draws and questionnaires over an approximately 2-month period could optionally be provided by prospective study participants. Before DNA extraction, prospective study blood samples were shipped either frozen or at room temperature. Its CDR3 holds 15 amino acids, cysteine through phenylalanine. Only CDR3 DNA is held: 45 bases, read in frame from base 1. The germline V gene provides CDR1 SGHDN and CDR2 FVKESK. Trimming removed 0 bases from V and 1 base from J, leaving 9 bases between the germline ends.

TCRbeta CDR3 regions were amplified from genomic DNA using the immunoSEQ Assay, a bias-controlled multiplex PCR. The study's own analysis went as follows. The number of nucleated cells in each sample was estimated by amplification of reference gene primers within the assay. To quantify the absolute abundance of each unique TCRbeta CDR3 rearrangement, sequence reads were collapsed and filtered. For each sample, productive Simpson clonality was calculated as the square root of Simpson's diversity index over productive rearrangements. TCRdb provides this immuneACCESS table in a form limited to in-frame rearrangements. Some clones are lacking; in checked studies, under half of them reflect an unresolved V gene, and why the rest are absent is not known. For V, J and clone size, that table is used; D and trimming come from the DNA. Present in this sample are some 330,000 clones, roughly four fifths of which were seen just once. Of the sample, roughly 5.1% is held by the ten largest clones.

Results the study describes overall, beyond this receptor: How much clinical and demographic metadata was included differed by source and by participant, and the metadata was provided uncurated.

The rearrangement joined TRBV14 to TRBJ2-5; the D gene is perhaps TRBD2, from 6 matching bases. Sequenced: PBMCs or T cells enriched from blood (not recorded which). This sequence was found in a woman aged 50 to 60 who had recovered from COVID-19. The DNA reads as follows: TGTGCCAGCAGCCAAGATCGGAGGGCCCAAGAGACCCAGTACTTC. It translates as CASSQDRRAQETQYF.